Following are 16 T cell receptor beta chains from one sample sequenced in a study of cytomegalovirus exposure and HLA in healthy donors. The repertoire was sequenced with immunoSEQ multiplex PCR; TCRdb's copy has only in-frame clones and lacks some. The sample carries approximately 160,000 clones, approximately 86% recorded once. Sequences were obtained from PBMCs. Receptor source: a woman younger than 35 in good health and CMV-seronegative.

CDR3 bases: TGTGCCAGCTTAGTAGATGGACAGGGGGCGGCCAAAAACATTCAGTACTTC. It translates to CASLVDGQGAAKNIQYF. V is TRBV2 and J is TRBJ2-4; 11 bases are a match to TRBD1. The germline V gene encodes CDR1 SNHLY and CDR2 FYNNEI. J gave up 1 base and V 8 bases, and 10 bases lay outside the gene matches. This CDR3 is 17 amino acids long.

The J gene is TRBJ2-3, the V gene TRBV4-1; D not resolved. V lost 3 bases to trimming and J lost 4 bases, with 11 bases between them. Germline lookup yields CDR1 MGHRA and CDR2 YSYEKL. This CDR3 is built from 14 residues. The CDR3, as DNA: TGCGCCAGCAGCCATACCCTGGGCCCAGATACGCAGTATTTT. The encoded protein is CASSHTLGPDTQYF.

The CDR3 nucleotides are TGTGCCAGCAGCGTAGCTGAGGTCTCCTACAGGGGAAACAATGAGCAGTTCTTC. Translated: CASSVAEVSYRGNNEQFF. V gene TRBV9 combines with J gene TRBJ2-1, with TRBD1 matching over 7 bases. The J segment lost 5 bases and the V segment lost 0 bases, leaving 14 bases of the junction unmatched. Germline V lookup: CDR1 SGDLS, CDR2 YYNGEE. The CDR3 loop spans 18 amino acids.

The rearrangement uses TRBV7-9 and TRBJ2-1, with D tentatively TRBD1 (5 bases). Germline V gene lookup returns CDR1 SEHNR and CDR2 FQNEAQ (reference sequence). V gave up 5 bases and J gave up 4 bases, with 21 bases separating them. This CDR3 has 17 amino acids. The CDR3 nucleotides read TGTGCCAGCAGCGGTTCGACAGAAGCCGCCTCGTACAATGAGCAGTTCTTC. It codes for CASSGSTEAASYNEQFF.

The chain uses TRBV6-1 and TRBJ2-3; a weak D match, TRBD2 (5 bases). From germline, CDR1 is MNHNS and CDR2 SASEGT. V was cut by 8 bases and J by 6 bases, with 15 bases left in between. This CDR3 is built from 13 residues. CDR3 loop: CASGSAPWDTQYF. DNA of the CDR3: TGTGCCAGCGGGAGCGCGCCGTGGGATACGCAGTATTTT.

This clone appeared a single time. The J gene is TRBJ2-7, the V gene TRBV27, with TRBD2 identical over 8 bases. This CDR3 comprises 15 residues. Germline V gene sequence: CDR1 MNHEY, CDR2 SMNVEV (reference sequence). The junction had 3 bases not matched to a gene; V was cut back by 2 bases and J by 0 bases. The CDR3 region has the DNA TGTGCCAGCAGTTTAAGGCTAGCGGGCTCCTACGAGCAGTACTTC. This gives the protein CASSLRLAGSYEQYF.

This clone has more than one count but fewer than ten. This sequence joins TRBV30 and TRBJ1-1; D might be TRBD1 (6 bases). Trimming took off 6 bases at V and 4 bases at J, with 18 bases between the two ends. Germline V gene sequence: CDR1 GTSNPN, CDR2 SVGIG (reference sequence). This CDR3 has 14 amino acids. The CDR3 region has the DNA TGTGCCTGTAATACGAACCTCAGGGGCACTGAAGCTTTCTTT. This sequence encodes CACNTNLRGTEAFF.

The rearrangement links TRBV10-1 to TRBJ2-5, with 8 nucleotides matching TRBD2. The CDR3 loop spans 14 amino acids. The junction had 8 bases not matched to a gene; V was cut back by 6 bases and J by 5 bases. Germline V gene lookup returns CDR1 WNHNN and CDR2 SYGVQD (reference sequence). The CDR3 spells CASRLAELGETQYF. DNA of the CDR3: TGCGCCAGCAGACTAGCGGAACTAGGGGAGACCCAGTACTTC.

This chain connects TRBV9 to TRBJ2-7; 7 bases map to TRBD1. V gave up 3 bases and J gave up 7 bases; unmatched junction bases: 13. This CDR3 is 15 amino acids long. Germline CDR1 SGDLS, CDR2 YYNGEE. The CDR3 is CASSARDSRLGEQYF. The CDR3 DNA reads as TGTGCCAGCAGCGCTCGGGACAGTCGCCTGGGGGAGCAGTACTTC.

The chain uses TRBV5-6 and TRBJ2-7, with 8 nucleotides matching TRBD1. CDR1 is SGHDT and CDR2 is YYEEEE in the germline V gene. The CDR3 length is 14 residues. Trimming took 9 bases from V and 2 from J; bases not matched to a gene: 10. In nucleotides, the CDR3 is TGTGCCACCAAGCGGACAGGGAAGGCCTACGAGCAGTACTTC. Translation: CATKRTGKAYEQYF.

The chain recombines TRBV9 with TRBJ2-6; 7 nucleotides agree with TRBD2. CDR1 SGDLS and CDR2 YYNGEE come from the germline V gene. The J segment lost 0 bases and the V segment lost 0 bases, leaving 9 bases of the junction unmatched. The CDR3 length is 19 residues. The CDR3 sequence: CASSVGRGRANSGANVLTF. The DNA of the CDR3 is TGTGCCAGCAGCGTAGGACGGGGGAGGGCCAACTCTGGGGCCAACGTCCTGACTTTC.

V usage is TRBV5-1 and J usage is TRBJ2-7, with 9 bases lining up with TRBD1. The ends lost 3 bases at V and 3 bases at J; junction bases unmatched: 4. The CDR3 totals 14 residues. Germline CDR1 SGHRS, CDR2 YFSETQ. CDR3 bases: TGCGCCAGCAGCTCGACAGGGGGGTTCTACGAGCAGTACTTC. Amino acids: CASSSTGGFYEQYF.

This sequence joins TRBV9 and TRBJ2-7; 9 bases match TRBD1. The germline gives CDR1 SGDLS, CDR2 YYNGEE. The CDR3 has 15 residues. Germline trimming cut 3 bases from V and 4 bases from J; bases unmatched to any gene: 8. CDR3 loop: CASSAGTGRLYEQYF. The CDR3 bases are TGTGCCAGCAGCGCCGGGACAGGGCGACTGTACGAGCAGTACTTC.

A remark on this clone: At the DNA level, this CDR3 is encoded by other sequences in the same sample as well. The chain has TRBV6-1 and TRBJ2-3; 7 bases are a match to TRBD2. V lost 6 bases, J lost 1 base, and 4 bases stayed unmatched. The CDR3 sequence is 14 residues long. The germline CDR1 and CDR2 sequences are MNHNS and SASEGT. The DNA for the CDR3 is TGTGCCAGCAGCGGAAGCGGGGGCACAGATACGCAGTATTTT. The encoded protein is CASSGSGGTDTQYF.

This chain joins TRBV7-9 and TRBJ2-7; TRBD2 matches 12 bases. The V and J ends lost 5 bases and 6 bases, in that order; junction bases with no gene match: 2. In germline, CDR1 is SEHNR, CDR2 FQNEAQ (reference sequence). The CDR3 has 13 amino acids. CDR3 bases: TGTGCCAGCAGCCGACTAGCGGGGGTCGAGCAGTACTTC. It is translated as CASSRLAGVEQYF.

This clone was detected only once. The rearrangement links TRBV19 to TRBJ1-2; D not resolved. V was clipped by 7 bases and J by 7 bases, with 22 bases between them. This CDR3 comprises 15 residues. Germline CDR1 and CDR2: LNHDA and SQIVND (reference sequence). CDR3 residues: CASTPEGPRTSGYTF. In nucleotides, the CDR3 is TGTGCCAGTACCCCCGAGGGCCCCCGGACGTCTGGCTACACCTTC. The full variable domain, its missing parts supplied by reference TRBV19 and TRBJ1-2, is DGGITQSPKYLFRKEGQNVTLSCEQNLNHDAMYWYRQDPGQGLRLIYYSQIVNDFQKGDIAEGYSVSREKKESFPLTVTSAQKNPTAFYLCASTPEGPRTSGYTFGSGTRLTVV.